This T cell receptor beta chain was recorded in a study of blood T cells in healthy people across ages. Study findings and constraints: Not knowing donor CMV status may have confounded expanded clonotype changes. A roughly linear age-dependent decrease characterized TCR beta diversity per million T cells.

The CDR3 is made up of 16 amino acids. Germline loops: CDR1 LGHNA, CDR2 YSLEER. V was cut by 4 bases and J by 0 bases, with 12 bases left in between. Sample-barcoded 5' priming and a J-beta primer mix drove a second PCR of about 7 to 11 cycles. TCRdb fed the 5' RACE reads into MiXCR, producing one record per CDR3 protein. The sample lists about 1.4 million distinct CDR3 sequences, around 59% occurring once. With respect to this clonotype: Its antigen is not identified.

Sequencing used blood. This receptor was taken from a man aged 18 to 29 in good health. The gene calls are TRBV4-3 and TRBJ1-4; no firm D call. The CDR3 is CASSLNPGATNEKLFF. In DNA, the CDR3 is TGCGCCAGCAGCCTTAATCCTGGAGCAACTAATGAAAAACTGTTTTTT.